This T cell receptor beta chain comes out of a study of blood T cell repertoires in COVID-19. Study-wide background: Donors in the United States, Italy and Spain gave samples during acute or convalescent COVID-19. From T cells, B-cell-depleted T cells, or PBMCs came the material, which was cDNA or gDNA.

The germline V gene encodes CDR1 LNHDA and CDR2 SQIVND (reference sequence). The CDR3 is 15 amino acids. The V and J ends lost 7 bases and 8 bases respectively, with 21 bases between them. Original handling: Estimation of nucleated cell counts was performed using reference gene primer amplification. Assay: immunoSEQ multiplex PCR; the TCRdb copy retains only in-frame clones and omits some. V, J and clone size are those of that table, while D and trimming were read from the DNA. Of some 61,000 clones in the sample, 89% were seen once. This sequence originates from a man aged 60-69 years with acute or convalescent COVID-19. V usage is TRBV19 and J usage is TRBJ2-1, with D possibly matching TRBD1 (5 bases). Source material: peripheral blood. The CDR3 loop is CASTYLQDGIHEQFF. As DNA, the CDR3 is TGTGCCAGTACCTATCTACAGGATGGAATACATGAGCAGTTCTTC.